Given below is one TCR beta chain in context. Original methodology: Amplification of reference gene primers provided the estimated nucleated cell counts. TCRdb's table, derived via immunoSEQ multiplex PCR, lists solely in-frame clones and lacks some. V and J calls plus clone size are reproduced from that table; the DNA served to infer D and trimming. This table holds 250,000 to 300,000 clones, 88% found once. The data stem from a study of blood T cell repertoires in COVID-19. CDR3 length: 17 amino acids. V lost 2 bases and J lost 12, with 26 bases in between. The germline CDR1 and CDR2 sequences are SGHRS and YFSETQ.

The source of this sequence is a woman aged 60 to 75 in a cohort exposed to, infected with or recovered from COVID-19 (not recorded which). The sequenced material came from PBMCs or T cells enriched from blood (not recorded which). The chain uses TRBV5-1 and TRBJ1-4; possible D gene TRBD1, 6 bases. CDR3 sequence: CASSFSLAGAAGDELFF. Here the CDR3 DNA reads TGCGCCAGCAGCTTCTCCCTGGCGGGGGCCGCGGGGGATGAACTGTTTTTT. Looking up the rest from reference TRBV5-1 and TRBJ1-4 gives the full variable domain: KAGVTQTPRYLIKTRGQQVTLSCSPISGHRSVSWYQQTPGQGLQFLFEYFSETQRNKGNFPGRFSGRQFSNSRSEMNVSTLELGDSALYLCASSFSLAGAAGDELFFGSGTQLSVL.